The 21 T cell receptor beta chains below all came from one sample that was sequenced in a study of cytomegalovirus exposure and HLA in healthy donors. Use of 60 Vbeta and 13 Jbeta primers characterized the PCR. Profiling relied on immunoSEQ multiplex PCR, and the TCRdb table lists in-frame clones only, not all of them. The data show fewer than 140,000 clones, with 71% seen just once and 2.5% to 3% held by the top ten. Sequencing was performed on PBMCs. The source is a female donor in good health and CMV-seronegative.

CDR3 nucleotides: TGTGCCAGCAGTGTTGGACAGGGCGGCTATGGCTACACCTTC. Translating gives CASSVGQGGYGYTF. The chain recombines TRBV25-1 with TRBJ1-2; 8 bases map to TRBD1. Trimming removed 4 bases from V and 4 bases from J; junction bases left unmatched: 5. In germline, CDR1 is MGHDK, CDR2 SYGVNS. The CDR3 has 14 amino acids.

This rearrangement joins TRBV7-2 to TRBJ2-7; possibly TRBD1 for D (6 bases). The CDR3 contains 16 residues. Trimming took 5 bases from V and 5 from J, leaving 22 bases between them. Looked up from germline, CDR1 is SGHTA and CDR2 is FQGNSA. CDR3 region: CASSTWGLTGLDEQYF. For the CDR3, the DNA is TGTGCCAGCAGCACTTGGGGCCTCACAGGGCTCGACGAGCAGTACTTC. The entire variable domain, with the rest obtained from reference TRBV7-2 and TRBJ2-7, is as follows: GAGVSQSPSNKVTEKGKDVELRCDPISGHTALYWYRQSLGQGLEFLIYFQGNSAPDKSGLPSDRFSAERTGGSVSTLTIQRTQQEDSAVYLCASSTWGLTGLDEQYFGPGTRLTVT.

The rearrangement links TRBV6-1 to TRBJ2-7; tentatively, D is TRBD1 (5 bases). In germline, CDR1 is MNHNS, CDR2 SASEGT. V shed 3 bases and J shed 3 bases, with 12 bases lying between them. This CDR3 region has 14 residues. The CDR3 region is CASSDDRTIYEQYF. The CDR3 DNA is TGTGCCAGCAGTGACGACAGAACTATCTACGAGCAGTACTTC.

The chain is built from TRBV5-1 and TRBJ2-2; D gene unclear. Germline-derived CDR1 and CDR2 are SGHRS and YFSETQ. The V end was cut by 0 bases, the J end by 1 base, with 7 bases between. CDR3 size: 15 residues. CDR3 DNA sequence: TGCGCCAGCAGCTTGGTTTCACAGAACACCGGGGAGCTGTTTTTT. Translation: CASSLVSQNTGELFF.

This clone was recorded only once. J is TRBJ2-5 and V is TRBV6-1, with 7 bases that match TRBD2. With V trimmed by 2 bases and J by 1 base, 4 bases remained unmatched. This CDR3 contains 15 residues. The germline V gene encodes CDR1 MNHNS and CDR2 SASEGT. CDR3 in amino acids: CASSEWREFQETQYF. CDR3 bases: TGTGCCAGCAGTGAATGGCGGGAGTTCCAAGAGACCCAGTACTTC.

This rearrangement joins TRBV6-6 to TRBJ1-1; 10 bases are shared with TRBD1. Per germline, CDR1 MNHNY and CDR2 SVGAGI (reference sequence). V shed 5 bases and J 6 bases; nucleotides not matched to a gene: 6. The CDR3 spans 14 residues. DNA of the CDR3: TGTGCCAGCAGTCCTGGACAGGGGGGGGCTGAAGCTTTCTTT. It specifies CASSPGQGGAEAFF.

The chain uses TRBV4-2 and TRBJ2-7, with D possibly TRBD2 on 5 matching bases. Germline values: CDR1 LGHNA, CDR2 YNFKEQ. The CDR3 spans 15 residues. V lost 0 bases and J lost 3, with 12 bases in between. For the CDR3, the DNA is TGTGCCAGCAGCCAAGATCGGGGAAACAACTACGAGCAGTACTTC. Translated: CASSQDRGNNYEQYF.

Only a few counts were recorded for this clone. The V gene is TRBV7-2, the J gene TRBJ2-7; TRBD2 agrees at 12 bases. Trimming removed 6 bases from V and 6 bases from J; junction bases left unmatched: 6. The CDR3 is 14 amino acids. The germline CDR1 and CDR2 sequences are SGHTA and FQGNSA. The chain's CDR3 is CASSRTSGTGEQYF. CDR3 sequence (DNA): TGTGCCAGCAGTCGGACTAGCGGGACAGGCGAGCAGTACTTC.

V and J are TRBV28 and TRBJ2-5, with D possibly TRBD1 on 6 matching bases. V lost 6 bases and J 6 bases, leaving 17 bases between the germline ends. CDR1 and CDR2 from the germline V gene are MDHEN and SYDVKM. The CDR3 has 14 amino acids. The CDR3 DNA reads TGTGCCAGCAGGGACCAGGGGAGCGCGCAGACCCAGTACTTC. Protein: CASRDQGSAQTQYF. Drawing the rest from reference TRBV28 and TRBJ2-5, the complete variable domain is DVKVTQSSRYLVKRTGEKVFLECVQDMDHENMFWYRQDPGLGLRLIYFSYDVKMKEKGDIPEGYSVSREKKERFSLILESASTNQTSMYLCASRDQGSAQTQYFGPGTRLLVL.

The V and J genes are TRBV5-1 and TRBJ1-1, with 9 positions matching TRBD1. CDR1 SGHRS and CDR2 YFSETQ come from the germline V gene. This CDR3 has 16 residues. Losses at the gene ends were 1 base for V and 3 bases for J; bases not matched to a gene: 7. The CDR3 bases are TGCGCCAGCAGCTTGTTCGGCCGGACAGGGGACACTGAAGCTTTCTTT. Translated, it gives CASSLFGRTGDTEAFF. Full variable domain (remainder filled in from reference TRBV5-1 and TRBJ1-1): KAGVTQTPRYLIKTRGQQVTLSCSPISGHRSVSWYQQTPGQGLQFLFEYFSETQRNKGNFPGRFSGRQFSNSRSEMNVSTLELGDSALYLCASSLFGRTGDTEAFFGQGTRLTVV.

The chain employs TRBV6-5 and TRBJ1-1; D remains ambiguous. Germline CDR1 reads MNHEY; CDR2 reads SVGAGI. The CDR3 contains 14 residues. V lost 1 base and J 1 base, leaving 7 bases between the germline ends. The chain's CDR3 is CASSYFGRNTEAFF. DNA of the CDR3: TGTGCCAGCAGTTACTTCGGGAGGAACACTGAAGCTTTCTTT.

The chain employs TRBV5-1 and TRBJ2-7; D is unresolved. Trimming removed 0 bases from V and 2 bases from J, with 9 bases in between. The CDR3 loop spans 14 amino acids. Germline V gene lookup returns CDR1 SGHRS and CDR2 YFSETQ. CDR3 residues: CASSLDRMTYEQYF. CDR3 in DNA: TGCGCCAGCAGCTTGGACAGAATGACCTACGAGCAGTACTTC.

The chain couples TRBV7-2 to TRBJ2-7; a possible D gene is TRBD1 (6 bases). CDR1 SGHTA and CDR2 FQGNSA come from the germline V gene. This CDR3 has 16 amino acids. V was shortened by 4 bases and J by 0 bases, with 16 bases between the two germline ends. The CDR3 region has the DNA TGTGCCAGCAGCTCCCGTGGACAGAAGAGCTCCTACGAGCAGTACTTC. Translated: CASSSRGQKSSYEQYF.

This clone has only a few counts. The chain uses TRBV11-2 and TRBJ2-5; 15 bases agree with TRBD2. Germline CDR1 SGHAT, CDR2 FQNNGV. After removal of 5 bases from V and 3 bases from J, the junction contained 4 bases not matched to a gene. This CDR3 is built from 16 residues. DNA of the CDR3: TGTGCCAGCAGCGCATGGACTAGCGGGAGGGAAGAGACCCAGTACTTC. Its translation is CASSAWTSGREETQYF.

This clone has a handful of counts. The chain is built from TRBV27 and TRBJ2-7; maybe TRBD1 (6 bases). Germline V CDR1 and CDR2: MNHEY, SMNVEV (reference sequence). CDR3 size: 12 residues. The V end lost 3 bases, the J end lost 9 bases, and 12 bases lay between the germline ends. The DNA of the CDR3 is TGTGCCAGCAGTTTTCCCCAGGGGACGCAGTACTTC. Amino acid sequence: CASSFPQGTQYF.

The genes are TRBV19 and TRBJ1-1; unclear D gene. V was pared by 4 bases and J by 6 bases, with 12 bases between. Germline CDR1 reads LNHDA; CDR2 reads SQIVND (reference sequence). The CDR3 runs 13 residues. CDR3 nucleotide sequence: TGTGCCAGTAGTAGCAGAGGAGACGCTGAAGCTTTCTTT. Its translation: CASSSRGDAEAFF.

The genes are TRBV27 and TRBJ1-5; 7 bases map to TRBD1. The CDR3 totals 15 residues. Germline CDR1 reads MNHEY; CDR2 reads SMNVEV (reference sequence). Unmatched junction bases numbered 4, after V lost 5 bases and J lost 0 bases. In DNA form, the CDR3 reads TGTGCCAGCAGTAGGGGGACAGTTAGCAATCAGCCCCAGCATTTT. This sequence encodes CASSRGTVSNQPQHF.

CDR3 bases: TGTGCCAGCAGTTCCAGGGGTTGGCGCGCTGAAGCTTTCTTT. It codes for CASSSRGWRAEAFF. This sequence joins TRBV28 and TRBJ1-1; a possible D gene is TRBD1 (6 bases). Trimming took off 4 bases at V and 6 bases at J, with 15 bases between the two ends. The germline V gene has CDR1 MDHEN and CDR2 SYDVKM. This CDR3 has 14 amino acids.

On this clone: Distinct nucleotide sequences in the sample also encode this CDR3. The chain carries TRBV30 and TRBJ2-1; 8 nucleotides match TRBD2. With 2 bases clipped from V and 3 bases from J, the junction kept 6 bases outside the gene matches. Germline assignment: CDR1 GTSNPN and CDR2 SVGIG (reference sequence). The CDR3 length is 15 residues. This CDR3 reads CAWSWASGLYNEQFF. In nucleotides, the CDR3 is TGTGCCTGGAGTTGGGCTAGCGGGCTCTACAATGAGCAGTTCTTC. Full variable domain (missing parts from reference TRBV30 and TRBJ2-1): SQTIHQWPATLVQPVGSPLSLECTVEGTSNPNLYWYRQAAGRGLQLLFYSVGIGQISSEVPQNLSASRPQDRQFILSSKKLLLSDSGFYLCAWSWASGLYNEQFFGPGTRLTVL.

The CDR3 coding sequence is TGTGCCAGCTTAATGGGGGCGGCCGGGGAGCTGTTTTTT. This codes for CASLMGAAGELFF. V gene TRBV28 combines with J gene TRBJ2-2; D perhaps matches TRBD1 (6 bases). Trimming left V 8 bases short and J 6 bases short, with 13 bases between. The CDR3 is made up of 13 amino acids. From germline, CDR1 is MDHEN and CDR2 SYDVKM.

The chain employs TRBV9 and TRBJ2-3; TRBD2 agrees at 10 bases. V dropped 3 bases and J dropped 1; count of bases not matched to a gene: 5. This CDR3 comprises 16 residues. CDR1 is SGDLS and CDR2 is YYNGEE in the germline V gene. The CDR3 bases are TGTGCCAGCAGCGGAAGCGGGAGGGGGGGCACAGATACGCAGTATTTT. Its translation: CASSGSGRGGTDTQYF. Drawing the rest from reference TRBV9 and TRBJ2-3, the complete variable domain is DSGVTQTPKHLITATGQRVTLRCSPRSGDLSVYWYQQSLDQGLQFLIQYYNGEERAKGNILERFSAQQFPDLHSELNLSSLELGDSALYFCASSGSGRGGTDTQYFGPGTRLTVL.